These 19 T cell receptor beta chains share one sample of origin, sequenced in a study of T cells in narcolepsy. Repertoires were generated with immunoSEQ multiplex PCR, while TCRdb's copy carries only in-frame clones and drops some. The table has about 33,000 clones, under 90% seen once. The material sequenced was CD45RA- memory CD4+ T cells from PBMCs. The source is a human donor with narcolepsy.

This chain joins TRBV15 and TRBJ1-2, with D possibly TRBD1 on 5 matching bases. Deletions cut 6 bases from V and 12 bases from J, with 14 bases between. The length of the CDR3 is 11 residues. Germline lookup yields CDR1 LNHNV and CDR2 YYDKDF (reference sequence). This CDR3 is CATSLFGQHTF. DNA for the CDR3: TGTGCCACCAGTTTGTTCGGACAACACACCTTC.

V usage is TRBV5-4 and J usage is TRBJ1-2; D is possibly TRBD1 (6 bases). Germline-derived CDR1 and CDR2 are SGHNT and YYREEE (reference sequence). Deletions cut 0 bases from V and 2 bases from J, with 17 bases between. This CDR3 has 17 residues. The CDR3 loop is CASSLAQGLVENYGYTF. CDR3 DNA: TGTGCCAGCAGCTTGGCTCAGGGGCTAGTTGAAAACTATGGCTACACCTTC.

The chain is built from TRBV5-8 and TRBJ1-1, with unresolved D. The CDR3 spans 14 residues. Between the trimmed V and J ends, which lost 4 bases and 0 bases, there was a span of 10 bases. Germline lookup yields CDR1 SGHTS and CDR2 YDEGEE. The CDR3 loop is CASSRLPLNTEAFF. In nucleotides, the CDR3 is TGTGCCAGCAGCCGCCTGCCCCTGAACACTGAAGCTTTCTTT. Drawing the rest from reference TRBV5-8 and TRBJ1-1, the complete variable domain is EAGVTQSPTHLIKTRGQQATLRCSPISGHTSVYWYQQALGLGLQFLLWYDEGEERNRGNFPPRFSGRQFPNYSSELNVNALELEDSALYLCASSRLPLNTEAFFGQGTRLTVV.

The CDR3 loop reads CASKPQTHGTGELFF. The CDR3 DNA follows: TGTGCCAGTAAACCTCAAACTCATGGGACCGGGGAGCTGTTTTTT. The rearrangement uses TRBV7-2 and TRBJ2-2; D ambiguous. The CDR3 extends over 15 amino acids. CDR1 and CDR2 (germline): SGHTA, FQGNSA. V was clipped by 9 bases and J by 5 bases, with 19 bases between them. The full variable domain, with the rest looked up from reference TRBV7-2 and TRBJ2-2, is GAGVSQSPSNKVTEKGKDVELRCDPISGHTALYWYRQSLGQGLEFLIYFQGNSAPDKSGLPSDRFSAERTGGSVSTLTIQRTQQEDSAVYLCASKPQTHGTGELFFGEGSRLTVL.

This chain connects TRBV6-1 to TRBJ2-2; no definite D call. The V end lost 8 bases, the J end lost 3 bases, and 7 bases lay between the germline ends. CDR3 length: 12 residues. Germline CDR1 MNHNS, CDR2 SASEGT. For the CDR3, the DNA is TGTGCCAGCCCGTGGGACACCGGGGAGCTGTTTTTT. Encoded protein: CASPWDTGELFF.

The V gene is TRBV6-1, the J gene TRBJ2-7, with TRBD2 matching over 8 bases. Germline V gene sequence: CDR1 MNHNS, CDR2 SASEGT. The CDR3 runs to 14 residues. Unmatched junction bases numbered 9, after V lost 8 bases and J lost 3 bases. CDR3 sequence (DNA): TGTGCCAGCCTTCGGGGGGGAACGGGCTACGAGCAGTACTTC. Protein sequence: CASLRGGTGYEQYF.

The chain combines TRBV2 with TRBJ1-2; D is unclear. The V end was cut by 4 bases, the J end by 2 bases, with 8 bases between. Germline-derived CDR1 and CDR2 are SNHLY and FYNNEI. The CDR3 consists of 13 residues. CDR3 coding DNA: TGTGCCAGCAGTGTGCGTCAGAACTATGGCTACACCTTC. As protein: CASSVRQNYGYTF. Based on the CDR3 plus reference TRBV2 and TRBJ1-2, the full variable domain is EPEVTQTPSHQVTQMGQEVILRCVPISNHLYFYWYRQILGQKVEFLVSFYNNEISEKSEIFDDQFSVERPDGSNFTLKIRSTKLEDSAMYFCASSVRQNYGYTFGSGTRLTVV.

The rearrangement joins TRBV29-1 to TRBJ2-7; 7 nucleotides line up with TRBD1. V lost 4 bases to trimming and J lost 4 bases; unmatched junction nucleotides: 10. The germline V gene encodes CDR1 SQVTM and CDR2 ANQGSEA. CDR3 length: 14 residues. The CDR3 loop is CSVARQGREYEQYF. The CDR3 DNA reads as TGCAGCGTTGCTAGACAGGGTAGGGAATACGAGCAGTACTTC.

V gene TRBV19 combines with J gene TRBJ2-6; 8 nucleotides agree with TRBD1. V shed 5 bases and J 2 bases; nucleotides not matched to a gene: 5. In germline, CDR1 is LNHDA, CDR2 SQIVND (reference sequence). The CDR3 spans 16 residues. The chain's CDR3 is CASSATGAAGANVLTF. The CDR3 bases are TGTGCCAGTAGTGCGACAGGGGCGGCTGGGGCCAACGTCCTGACTTTC.

The rearrangement uses TRBV6-6 and TRBJ2-3; possibly TRBD2 for D (6 bases). CDR1 is MNHNY and CDR2 is SVGAGI in the germline V gene (reference sequence). The V end was cut by 3 bases, the J end by 7 bases, with 11 bases between. The CDR3 consists of 13 residues. CDR3 nucleotides: TGTGCCAGCAGTTATCCCGGGACTTATACGCAGTATTTT. Amino acids: CASSYPGTYTQYF.

CDR3 nucleotides: TGTGCCAGCAGCCCCGGGCCCTGGGCCCTAGAGACCCAGTACTTC. Protein sequence: CASSPGPWALETQYF. This chain connects TRBV7-9 to TRBJ2-5; D gene unclear. V shed 5 bases and J shed 4 bases, with 17 bases lying between them. This CDR3 comprises 15 residues. The germline V gene encodes CDR1 SEHNR and CDR2 FQNEAQ (reference sequence).

The rearrangement uses TRBV5-6 and TRBJ2-3, with D perhaps TRBD2 (6 bases). The CDR3 contains 13 residues. Per the germline V gene, CDR1 is SGHDT and CDR2 is YYEEEE. V lost 2 bases and J 4 bases, leaving 8 bases between the germline ends. CDR3 residues: CASSFPGADTQYF. In DNA, the CDR3 is TGTGCCAGCAGCTTCCCGGGGGCAGATACGCAGTATTTT. The full variable domain, completed using reference TRBV5-6 and TRBJ2-3, is DAGVTQSPTHLIKTRGQQVTLRCSPKSGHDTVSWYQQALGQGPQFIFQYYEEEERQRGNFPDRFSGHQFPNYSSELNVNALLLGDSALYLCASSFPGADTQYFGPGTRLTVL.

The chain combines TRBV6-5 with TRBJ1-1; no clear D gene. Per the germline V gene, CDR1 is MNHEY and CDR2 is SVGAGI. The ends were cut back, 0 bases at V and 5 bases at J, with 7 bases in the middle. The CDR3 loop spans 13 amino acids. DNA of the CDR3: TGTGCCAGCAGTTACTCACGGCAGACTGAAGCTTTCTTT. Protein sequence: CASSYSRQTEAFF.

This clone came up once. The chain recombines TRBV27 with TRBJ2-7; a possible D gene is TRBD1 (6 bases). This CDR3 has 17 residues. Germline CDR1 and CDR2: MNHEY and SMNVEV (reference sequence). The V and J ends lost 5 bases and 6 bases respectively, with 26 bases between them. CDR3 protein: CASSTSRQVLPWSEQYF. Here the CDR3 DNA reads TGTGCCAGCAGTACAAGCCGACAGGTCCTCCCGTGGTCCGAGCAGTACTTC.

This clone showed up just a few times. The rearrangement links TRBV2 to TRBJ2-5, with D maybe TRBD2 (6 bases). The ends were cut back, 7 bases at V and 3 bases at J, with 15 bases in the middle. Germline CDR1 SNHLY, CDR2 FYNNEI. This CDR3 has 14 amino acids. Here the CDR3 reads CASTTRAGKETQYF. DNA of the CDR3: TGTGCCAGCACCACCCGGGCGGGGAAAGAGACCCAGTACTTC.

This clone was detected only a few times. The chain uses TRBV6-9 and TRBJ1-3, with a tentative D call TRBD1 (6 bases). V shed 7 bases and J shed 0 bases, with 13 bases lying between them. Germline loops: CDR1 MNHGY, CDR2 SVAAGI. This CDR3 has 15 amino acids. Here the CDR3 DNA reads TGTGCCAGCAAAGGGGGGGCGAGCTCTGGAAACACCATATATTTT. Translated, it gives CASKGGASSGNTIYF.

This clone was seen only once. V and J are TRBV29-1 and TRBJ1-3; tentatively, D is TRBD1 (5 bases). This CDR3 region has 13 residues. Trimming removed 3 bases from V and 2 bases from J, with 8 bases in between. Per germline, CDR1 SQVTM and CDR2 ANQGSEA. CDR3 nucleotide sequence: TGCAGCGTTGAGCCGACAGCTGGAAACACCATATATTTT. It translates to CSVEPTAGNTIYF. The full variable domain, with the rest looked up from reference TRBV29-1 and TRBJ1-3, is SAVISQKPSRDICQRGTSLTIQCQVDSQVTMMFWYRQQPGQSLTLIATANQGSEATYESGFVIDKFPISRPNLTFSTLTVSNMSPEDSSIYLCSVEPTAGNTIYFGEGSWLTVV.

In this sample, this clone turned up a few times. In DNA form, the CDR3 reads TGTGCCAGCAGCCAGGGACTAGCGGGAATCAATGAGCAGTTCTTC. Translated, it gives CASSQGLAGINEQFF. The chain has TRBV4-2 and TRBJ2-1; TRBD2 matches 13 bases. This CDR3 spans 15 amino acids. The junction had 2 bases not matched to a gene; V was cut back by 3 bases and J by 6 bases. Looked up from germline, CDR1 is LGHNA and CDR2 is YNFKEQ.

The chain has TRBV6-5 and TRBJ2-2; D unresolved. Germline V gives CDR1 MNHEY, CDR2 SVGAGI. The CDR3 spans 13 residues. V lost 1 base, J lost 6 bases, and 6 bases lay in between. The CDR3, as DNA: TGTGCCAGCAGTTACTATTCCTCCGGGGAGCTGTTTTTT. This gives the protein CASSYYSSGELFF.